Included here is one TCR beta chain sequence, with context. Its antigen is currently unknown. Here immunoSEQ multiplex PCR was the method, and the copy in TCRdb shows in-frame clones only, minus some. The sample consists of around 140,000 clones, more than 70% of them appearing once. This sample is drawn from a study of T cells in localized non-small cell lung cancer. Trimming cost V 2 bases and J 3 bases; bases outside gene matches: 5. This CDR3 has 16 amino acids. Study findings and constraints: There were a median 57 of the top 100 tumor clones appearing in adjacent lung. In uninvolved adjacent lung, T cell clonality reached its highest value, exceeding tumor. As only one tumor region underwent sequencing, heterogeneity remains possible. Longer overall survival accompanied higher blood T cell density.

The rearrangement links TRBV5-3 to TRBJ2-7, with 13 bases lining up with TRBD2. TRBV5-3 is reported as an ORF; its role is uncertain. The receptor was isolated from a female donor aged 60 or older with stage I lung adenocarcinoma. The starting material was peripheral blood, obtained before any cancer treatment. CDR3 residues: CARSLGLAGEVYEQYF. In DNA, the CDR3 is TGTGCCAGAAGCTTAGGACTAGCGGGAGAGGTCTACGAGCAGTACTTC.